The clone carrying this TCR beta chain has a single count. Produced via immunoSEQ multiplex PCR; TCRdb's table is partial and in-frame only. The sample includes about 76,000 clones, around 80% seen only once; the top ten take approximately 1.7%. The data are from a study of OX40 agonist ivuxolimab in advanced cancers. The germline V gene has CDR1 SGHVS and CDR2 FQNEAQ. This CDR3 spans 16 amino acids. V lost 5 bases and J lost 2, with 18 bases in between. This sequence joins TRBV7-8 and TRBJ2-5; D assignment may be TRBD1 or TRBD2 (5 bases each). The material was CD4+ or CD8+ T cells sorted from blood, obtained in a trial of the OX40 agonist ivuxolimab. The receptor comes from an adult with an advanced solid tumor such as melanoma, head and neck, liver or kidney cancer. The DNA for the CDR3 is TGTGCCAGCAGCGCACAAGACAGTTCGGGGCAAGAGACCCAGTACTTC. Translated, it gives CASSAQDSSGQETQYF.